This T cell receptor beta chain was recovered during a study of chemoradiotherapy in HPV16-positive cancers. Background on the study: Candidate HPV-specific T-cell clones and common TCR motifs came from functional assays in a couple of HPV16-positive patients.

General study results and limits: Better recurrence-free survival went with HPV-responsive T-cell expansion in HPV16-positive patients. Only a couple of HPV16-positive patients supplied the functional HPV-specificity definition.

Germline CDR1 reads MDHEN; CDR2 reads SYDVKM. V was shortened by 2 bases and J by 1 base, with 11 bases between the two germline ends. The CDR3 is 16 residues long. As regards this clone: What it binds is unknown.

TCRdb keeps only in-frame clones here, not all; method: immunoSEQ multiplex PCR. The sample gives approximately 11,000 clones, 75% to 85% of which show up once; around 2% is in the top ten. The specimen was obtained from a patient who underwent chemoradiotherapy. This receptor was taken from a human donor with HPV-associated anogenital cancer. The chain uses TRBV28 and TRBJ1-4; TRBD1 is a possible D gene (5 bases). The CDR3: CASSLRGLGTNEKLFF. CDR3 nucleotide sequence: TGTGCCAGCAGTTTAAGGGGATTGGGAACTAATGAAAAACTGTTTTTT.